The entry below gives a single T cell receptor beta chain sequence along with its context. This entry is derived from a study of blood T cell repertoires in COVID-19. Study overall: From T cells, B-cell-depleted T cells, or PBMCs came the material, which was cDNA or gDNA.

As handled by the study authors: The assay estimated nucleated cells by amplifying reference gene primers. The assay was immunoSEQ multiplex PCR, and TCRdb's table has in-frame clones only and misses some. Clone size and the V and J calls come from that table; the DNA yielded D and trimming. The sample lists roughly 59,000 clones; under 80% were seen once. Looked up from germline, CDR1 is MNHNS and CDR2 is SASEGT. The CDR3 totals 16 residues. V shed 1 base and J 0 bases; nucleotides not matched to a gene: 3. Sequencing input: peripheral blood. The TCR comes from a human donor in a cohort sampled during active COVID-19. The V and J genes are TRBV6-1 and TRBJ2-1, with 7 bases fitting TRBD2. DNA for the CDR3: TGTGCCAGCAGTGAAGAGGGCGGGAGCTCCTACAATGAGCAGTTCTTC. Its protein is CASSEEGGSSYNEQFF.